This T cell receptor (beta chain) is drawn from a study of response to subunit inactivated influenza vaccine. This CDR3 comprises 14 residues. Trimming left V 0 bases short and J 1 base short, with 6 bases between. Per germline, CDR1 MNHEY and CDR2 SVGAGI. This clonotype was recorded a few times. Its antigen is unknown. Study-level results: That few new T cells are recruited by each seasonal influenza vaccination was the authors' suggestion.

TCRdb redid the calling of the RT-PCR reads with MiXCR, one entry per CDR3 protein. Of around 470,000 distinct CDR3 sequences listed, approximately 7.8% were seen once; the top ten hold around 14%. This sample comprised PBMCs from blood, obtained around 2 years after vaccination. The TCR originated in a man aged 45 to 70 who received an inactivated influenza vaccine. The chain joins TRBV6-5 to TRBJ1-2; D is unclear. DNA of the CDR3: TGTGCCAGCAGTTACTCGAATTATAACTATGGCTACACCTTC. It codes for CASSYSNYNYGYTF.